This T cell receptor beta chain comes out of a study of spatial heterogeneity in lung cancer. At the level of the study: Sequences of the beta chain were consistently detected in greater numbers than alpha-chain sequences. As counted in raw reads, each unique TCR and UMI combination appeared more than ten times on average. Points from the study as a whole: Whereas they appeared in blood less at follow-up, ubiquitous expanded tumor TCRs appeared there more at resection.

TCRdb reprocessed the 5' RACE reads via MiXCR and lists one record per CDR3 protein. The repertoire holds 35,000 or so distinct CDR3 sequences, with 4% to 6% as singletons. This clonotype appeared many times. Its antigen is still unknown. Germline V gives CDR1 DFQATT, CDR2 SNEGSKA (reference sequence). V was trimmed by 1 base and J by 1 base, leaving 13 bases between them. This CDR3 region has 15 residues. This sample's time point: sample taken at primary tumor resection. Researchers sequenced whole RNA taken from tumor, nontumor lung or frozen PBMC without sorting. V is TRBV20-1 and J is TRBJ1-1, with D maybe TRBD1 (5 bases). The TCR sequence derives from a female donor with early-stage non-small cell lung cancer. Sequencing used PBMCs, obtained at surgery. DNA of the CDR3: TGCAGTGCTAGAGGGCAGGGAGGCTGGAACACTGAAGCTTTCTTT. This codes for CSARGQGGWNTEAFF.